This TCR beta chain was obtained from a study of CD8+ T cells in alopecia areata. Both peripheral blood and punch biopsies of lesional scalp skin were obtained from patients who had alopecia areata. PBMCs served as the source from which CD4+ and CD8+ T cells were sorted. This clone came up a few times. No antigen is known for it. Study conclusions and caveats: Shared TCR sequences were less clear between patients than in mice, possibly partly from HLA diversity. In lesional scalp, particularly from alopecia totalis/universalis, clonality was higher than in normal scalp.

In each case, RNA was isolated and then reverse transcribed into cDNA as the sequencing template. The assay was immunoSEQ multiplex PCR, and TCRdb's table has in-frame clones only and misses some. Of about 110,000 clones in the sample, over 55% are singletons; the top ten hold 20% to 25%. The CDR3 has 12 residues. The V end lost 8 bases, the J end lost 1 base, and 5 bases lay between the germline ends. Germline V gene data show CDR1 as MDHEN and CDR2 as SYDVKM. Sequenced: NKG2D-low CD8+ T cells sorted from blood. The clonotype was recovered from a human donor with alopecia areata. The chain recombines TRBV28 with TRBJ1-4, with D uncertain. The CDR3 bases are TGTGCCAGCGAGGGAACTAATGAAAAACTGTTTTTT. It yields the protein CASEGTNEKLFF.